This TCR beta chain emerged from a study of memory CD4+ T cells and cytomegalovirus serostatus. As for the study in general: This sample comes from healthy Belgian adults, about nine CMV seropositive, approximately 23 seronegative.

Germline V gene sequence: CDR1 SNHLY, CDR2 FYNNEI. V lost 6 bases, J lost 0 bases, and 12 bases lay in between. CDR3 length equals 15 residues. Sequencing used immunoSEQ multiplex PCR; TCRdb keeps in-frame clones, though not all of them. The sample shows 25,000 to 30,000 clones, about 80% of them seen only once. The sort gate was single viable CD3+CD4+CD8-CD45RO+ cells for memory CD4+ T cells. CD4+ T cells were isolated by positive magnetic selection. The gene calls are TRBV2 and TRBJ1-3; maybe TRBD1 (5 bases). The clonotype comes from an adult in good health and CMV-seronegative. The sample taken for sequencing was memory CD4+ T cells from blood. Here the CDR3 DNA reads TGTGCCAGCAGAACGGGACTCATCTCTGGAAACACCATATATTTT. This sequence encodes CASRTGLISGNTIYF.